By sample fraction, the clone carrying this T cell receptor delta chain is medium-sized. Bulk repertoires came from Vgamma9/Vdelta2+ or Vdelta2-negative gammadelta T cells flow-sorted from PBMC. TCRdb processed the multiplex PCR reads again with the CATT caller. This sample has around 82,000 delta-chain clones, with 1.4% found just once. The entry originates in a study of γδ T cells in repeated Plasmodium falciparum infection. V lost 3 bases and J lost 0; bases outside the gene matches: 19. The CDR3 runs to 20 residues. Germline V CDR1 and CDR2: GEAIGNYY, EKD. This chain uses TRDV2 with TRDJ1, with 9 nucleotides matching TRDD2. The receptor was derived from a pool of human donors (malaria-infected and uninfected, not separated). The source material was gamma-delta T cells from blood. The DNA for the CDR3 is TGTGCCTGTGACGCCAGGGCCTTCCTACGAGGGATACAGCACACCGATAAACTCATCTTT. Translation: CACDARAFLRGIQHTDKLIF.